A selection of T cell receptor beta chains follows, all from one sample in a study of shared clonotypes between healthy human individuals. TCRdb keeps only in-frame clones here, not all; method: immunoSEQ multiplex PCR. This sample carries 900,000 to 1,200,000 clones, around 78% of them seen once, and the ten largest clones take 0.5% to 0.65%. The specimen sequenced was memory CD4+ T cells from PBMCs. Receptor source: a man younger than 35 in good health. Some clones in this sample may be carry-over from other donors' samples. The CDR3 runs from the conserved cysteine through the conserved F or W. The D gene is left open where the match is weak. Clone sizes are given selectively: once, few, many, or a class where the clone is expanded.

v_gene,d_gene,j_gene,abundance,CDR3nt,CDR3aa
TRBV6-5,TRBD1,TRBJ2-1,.,TGTGCCAGCAGTCGACAGGGGGCTTTCTACAATGAGCAGTTCTTC,CASSRQGAFYNEQFF
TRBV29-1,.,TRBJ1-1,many,TGCAGCGCCGCAAGGCCTAGGGCTGAAGCTTTCTTT,CSAARPRAEAFF
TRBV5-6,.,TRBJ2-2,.,TGTGCCAGCAGCTTGGATTCGGGATCCGGGGAGCTGTTTTTT,CASSLDSGSGELFF
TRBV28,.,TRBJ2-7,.,TGTGCCAGCACCCCAGGGGGGATACTCTACGAGCAGTACTTC,CASTPGGILYEQYF
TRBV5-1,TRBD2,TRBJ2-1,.,TGCGCCAGCAGGCTAGCGGGAGGGAGGGGAGGCAATGAGCAGTTCTTC,CASRLAGGRGGNEQFF
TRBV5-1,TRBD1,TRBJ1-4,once,TGCGCCAGCAGCTCTGGGACAGTTGAAAAACTGTTTTTT,CASSSGTVEKLFF
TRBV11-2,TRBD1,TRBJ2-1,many,TGTGCCAGCAGCTCAGACAGGGGGTCTTACAATGAGCAGTTCTTC,CASSSDRGSYNEQFF
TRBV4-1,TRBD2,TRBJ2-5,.,TGCGCCAGCAAAAAAAGATCGACCGGGAGGAGAAGAGGGGAAGAGACCCAGTACTTC,CASKKRSTGRRRGEETQYF
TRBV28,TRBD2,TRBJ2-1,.,TGTGCCAGTTATTCCAGGGCGGGAGGGTCCTCCTACAATGAGCAGTTCTTC,CASYSRAGGSSYNEQFF
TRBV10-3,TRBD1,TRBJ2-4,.,TGTGCCATCAGTGAAGCCGGGACAGCGCTAGCCAAAAACATTCAGTACTTC,CAISEAGTALAKNIQYF
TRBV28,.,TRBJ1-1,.,TGTGCCAGCAGTCTAGGGGAGGGTGAAGCTTTCTTT,CASSLGEGEAFF
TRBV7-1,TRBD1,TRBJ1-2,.,TGTGCCAGCAGCGCGGGCAGGGGGTATGGCTACACCTTC,CASSAGRGYGYTF
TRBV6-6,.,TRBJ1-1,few,TGTGCCAGCAGTTACGGTGGGGGGACCGGAACTGAAGCTTTCTTT,CASSYGGGTGTEAFF
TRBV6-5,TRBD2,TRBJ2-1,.,TGTGCCAGCAGTGGACTAGCGAGGCCGGGAGGGGAGCAGTTCTTC,CASSGLARPGGEQFF
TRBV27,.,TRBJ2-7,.,TGTGCCAGCAGTTTAGAGAAGGGACGCTCCTACGAGCAGTACTTC,CASSLEKGRSYEQYF
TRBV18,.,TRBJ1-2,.,TGTGCCAGCTCACAGGGTTGGCGGGGCTACACCTTC,CASSQGWRGYTF
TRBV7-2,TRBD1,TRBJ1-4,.,TGTGCCAGCAGCCTACAGACAGGGGCAGGGGAAAAACTGTTTTTT,CASSLQTGAGEKLFF
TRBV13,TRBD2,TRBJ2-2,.,TGTGCCAGCAGCTTACGTGGACTAGCGGGAAACACCGGGGAGCTGTTTTTT,CASSLRGLAGNTGELFF
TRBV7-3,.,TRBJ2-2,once,TGTGCCAGCAGCTTAGATAACGGGGCCGGGGAGCTGTTTTTT,CASSLDNGAGELFF
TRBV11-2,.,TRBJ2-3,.,TGTGCCAGCAGCTTAGATCTACTATCCCCCGCACGAGATACGCAGTATTTT,CASSLDLLSPARDTQYF
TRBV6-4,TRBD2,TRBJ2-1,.,TGTGCCAGCAGTGTTAGACTAGCGGGAGGGCCGGATGAGCAGTTCTTC,CASSVRLAGGPDEQFF
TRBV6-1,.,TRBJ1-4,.,TGTGCCAGCAGTGGGGGGGGACTCGGTGAAAAACTGTTTTTT,CASSGGGLGEKLFF
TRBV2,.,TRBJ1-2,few,TGTGCCAGCAGTGTAGGGCGTGGCTACACCTTC,CASSVGRGYTF
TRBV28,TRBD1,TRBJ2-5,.,TGTGCCAGCAGTTTATGGACAGGGGGGGGAGAGACCCAGTACTTC,CASSLWTGGGETQYF
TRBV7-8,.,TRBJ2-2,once,TGTGCCAGCAGCCCCGTCATAGTCCCCTCCTTGGGGGTGGCGAACACCGGGGAGCTGTTTTTT,CASSPVIVPSLGVANTGELFF
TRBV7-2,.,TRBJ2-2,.,TGTGCCAGCAGCTTACTCCTAGGCCGGGGCGGGGAGCTGTTTTTT,CASSLLLGRGGELFF
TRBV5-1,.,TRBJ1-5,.,TGCGCCAGCAGCTTGGCGCCCAATCAGCCCCAGCATTTT,CASSLAPNQPQHF